This TCR beta chain emerged from a study of PD-L1 blockade in urothelial cancer. Turning to the study itself: Of prior chemotherapy regimens, patients had received between 0 and 3. Once treatment had started, blood was analyzed at 3 weeks (second dose) and again at 6 weeks.

Study conclusions and caveats: Below-median pretreatment blood TCR clonality was associated with improved progression-free and overall survival.

The sample's time point: pretreatment peripheral blood. The data were produced by immunoSEQ multiplex PCR, yet TCRdb's version contains in-frame clones alone and is incomplete. The table shows 70,000 or so clones, with about nine tenths occurring only once. A note on this clone: Its antigen remains unidentified.

Sequenced here: PBMCs, sampled around atezolizumab (anti-PD-L1) treatment. The origin of this receptor is a man aged 70-80 years with urothelial cancer.

The CDR3 loop reads CASSLSGTAYNEQFF. In DNA, the CDR3 is TGCGCCAGCAGCTTGTCCGGGACAGCCTACAATGAGCAGTTCTTC. V gene TRBV5-1 combines with J gene TRBJ2-1; 7 nucleotides agree with TRBD1. CDR1 and CDR2 from the germline V gene are SGHRS and YFSETQ. Trimming cost V 1 base and J 2 bases; bases outside gene matches: 3. This CDR3 is built from 15 residues.